A single sample is the source of the 28 T cell receptor beta chains below, sequenced in a study of identical twins. Each CDR3 protein is one row after TCRdb ran MiXCR on the 5' RACE reads. Of around 690,000 distinct CDR3 sequences in the sample, around 20% were seen once. A further study also used this sample, focusing on T cells expressing NK-cell markers.

What was sequenced was PBMCs. These receptors came from a woman aged 18-29 years in good health.

This clonotype was seen a few times. The chain employs TRBV20-1 and TRBJ2-7; D may match TRBD1 or TRBD2 (6 bases each). Trimming stripped 4 bases from V and 2 bases from J, with 12 bases between. Germline CDR1 and CDR2: DFQATT and SNEGSKA (reference sequence). CDR3 length: 13 residues. The CDR3 here is CSAIYREAYEQYF. The CDR3 nucleotides read TGCAGTGCTATTTACAGGGAGGCCTACGAGCAGTACTTC.

The chain is built from TRBV7-6 and TRBJ2-6, with TRBD2 matching over 10 bases. CDR3 length: 22 residues. The J segment lost 0 bases and the V segment lost 0 bases, leaving 14 bases of the junction unmatched. Germline V lookup: CDR1 SGHVS, CDR2 FNYEAQ. CDR3 in amino acids: CASSLAFSSGGLTRSGANVLTF. The CDR3 DNA follows: TGTGCCAGCAGCTTAGCCTTCTCTAGCGGGGGTTTAACACGCTCTGGGGCCAACGTCCTGACTTTC.

CDR3 sequence (DNA): TGTGCCTGGTCATTAGCGGACCGCACAGATACGCAGTATTTT. Protein product: CAWSLADRTDTQYF. V and J are TRBV30 and TRBJ2-3; D perhaps matches TRBD2 (6 bases). The length of the CDR3 is 14 residues. The V and J ends lost 5 bases and 1 base respectively, with 13 bases between them. CDR1 is GTSNPN, CDR2 SVGIG, per germline (reference sequence).

The chain couples TRBV5-1 to TRBJ2-3; 10 nucleotides match TRBD2. This CDR3 spans 15 amino acids. Germline CDR1 and CDR2: SGHRS and YFSETQ. The J segment lost 4 bases and the V segment lost 4 bases, leaving 6 bases of the junction unmatched. CDR3 region: CASSRLAGVADTQYF. The CDR3 bases are TGCGCCAGCAGCCGGCTAGCGGGAGTTGCAGATACGCAGTATTTT.

This clonotype was counted a few times. The chain recombines TRBV18 with TRBJ2-5; no clear D. Germline CDR1 KGHSH, CDR2 LQKENI. CDR3 length: 14 residues. V dropped 0 bases and J dropped 5 bases, with 10 bases sitting between them. The CDR3 region is CASSPPGIRETQYF. CDR3 nucleotides: TGTGCCAGCTCACCACCGGGCATAAGGGAGACCCAGTACTTC.

This clonotype was detected many times. The chain recombines TRBV20-1 with TRBJ2-1; 7 bases are a match to TRBD1. The CDR3 has 16 residues. CDR1 DFQATT and CDR2 SNEGSKA come from the germline V gene (reference sequence). The ends lost 1 base at V and 1 base at J; junction bases unmatched: 7. CDR3 sequence: CSARAYGDSSYNEQFF. The CDR3 coding sequence is TGCAGTGCTAGAGCCTATGGGGACAGTTCCTACAATGAGCAGTTCTTC.

The table lists this clonotype with many counts. This chain links TRBV7-6 with TRBJ2-6, with no clear D. The CDR3 length is 16 residues. Germline values: CDR1 SGHVS, CDR2 FNYEAQ. V was trimmed by 0 bases and J by 1 base, leaving 7 bases between them. This chain's CDR3 is CASSLAGASGANVLTF. CDR3 nucleotides: TGTGCCAGCAGCTTAGCGGGTGCATCTGGGGCCAACGTCCTGACTTTC.

This clonotype was recorded a few times. V and J are TRBV10-1 and TRBJ2-7; D might be TRBD1 or TRBD2, each matching 5 bases. The germline CDR1 and CDR2 sequences are WNHNN and SYGVQD (reference sequence). CDR3 length: 13 amino acids. Between the trimmed V and J ends, which lost 5 bases and 5 bases, there was a span of 13 bases. The CDR3 loop is CASSRGTKHEQYF. The CDR3 region has the DNA TGCGCCAGCAGTCGTGGGACGAAGCACGAGCAGTACTTC.

The sample holds a few counts of this clonotype. The J gene is TRBJ2-5, the V gene TRBV20-1; 7 bases agree with TRBD1. After removal of 3 bases from V and 0 bases from J, the junction contained 1 base not matched to a gene. The V gene's germline CDR1 is DFQATT and CDR2 SNEGSKA (reference sequence). The CDR3 covers 13 residues. For the CDR3, the DNA is TGCAGTGCTAGGGGACAGCACCAAGAGACCCAGTACTTC. It translates to CSARGQHQETQYF.

This clonotype came up a few times. The chain employs TRBV20-1 and TRBJ2-1; 13 bases map to TRBD2. V dropped 1 base and J dropped 6; count of bases not matched to a gene: 9. This CDR3 is built from 17 residues. CDR1 is DFQATT, CDR2 SNEGSKA, per germline (reference sequence). Here the CDR3 reads CSARGRGLAGPSNEQFF. The CDR3 nucleotides are TGCAGTGCTAGAGGACGGGGACTAGCGGGGCCCTCCAATGAGCAGTTCTTC.

This clonotype has at least ten counts. The V call is TRBV20-1, the J call TRBJ2-3; D is possibly TRBD1 (6 bases). Germline CDR1 is DFQATT and CDR2 is SNEGSKA (reference sequence). The CDR3 is 12 residues long. The CDR3 region is CRIKGGTDTQYF. For the CDR3, the DNA is TGCAGGATAAAGGGGGGCACAGATACGCAGTATTTT.

This clonotype appeared many times. The J gene is TRBJ2-1, the V gene TRBV6-2 or TRBV6-3; no definite D call. V lost 6 bases and J lost 8, with 8 bases in between. CDR3 length equals 11 residues. Germline V lookup: CDR1 MNHEY, CDR2 SVGEGT. The CDR3, as DNA: TGTGCCAGCAGGACTCCGGATGAGCAGTTCTTC. Protein: CASRTPDEQFF.

The V gene is TRBV29-1, the J gene TRBJ2-5; D may correspond to TRBD1 or TRBD2 (6 bases each). This CDR3 is built from 14 residues. CDR1 is SQVTM and CDR2 is ANQGSEA in the germline V gene. Trimming pared 4 bases from V and 5 bases from J, leaving 17 bases between. The chain's CDR3 is CSVGLEGGGETQYF. CDR3 in DNA: TGCAGCGTTGGCTTGGAGGGGGGTGGCGAGACCCAGTACTTC.

This clonotype showed up many times. The V gene is TRBV15, the J gene TRBJ2-1; D possibly corresponds to TRBD1 (6 bases). Per the germline V gene, CDR1 is LNHNV and CDR2 is YYDKDF (reference sequence). V was cut by 0 bases and J by 1 base, with 10 bases left in between. CDR3 length: 16 amino acids. In nucleotides, the CDR3 is TGTGCCACCAGCAGAGAAGGGGACACTTCCTACAATGAGCAGTTCTTC. Its protein product is CATSREGDTSYNEQFF.

The V and J genes are TRBV5-1 and TRBJ2-1; 10 nucleotides match TRBD1. The V gene's germline CDR1 is SGHRS and CDR2 YFSETQ. After removal of 4 bases from V and 5 bases from J, the junction contained 6 bases not matched to a gene. The CDR3 is 15 amino acids. The CDR3 DNA reads as TGCGCCAGCAGCCGCGGGGGGACAGGGGACAATGAGCAGTTCTTC. Translating gives CASSRGGTGDNEQFF.

The sample holds a few counts of this clonotype. The chain combines TRBV6-1 with TRBJ2-7; no firm D call. Germline values: CDR1 MNHNS, CDR2 SASEGT. Between the trimmed V and J ends, which lost 7 bases and 2 bases, there was a span of 9 bases. This CDR3 contains 12 residues. The chain's CDR3 is CASTIPPYEQYF. CDR3 DNA: TGTGCCAGCACTATCCCTCCCTACGAGCAGTACTTC.

The rearrangement joins TRBV3-1 to TRBJ2-3; 7 nucleotides agree with TRBD2. V was clipped by 1 base and J by 9 bases; unmatched bases: 10. The CDR3 runs 15 residues. Germline lookup yields CDR1 LGHDT and CDR2 YNNKEL (reference sequence). This CDR3 is CASSQGGGSPQTQYF. CDR3 DNA sequence: TGTGCCAGCAGCCAAGGCGGCGGGAGCCCGCAGACGCAGTATTTT.

This clonotype was found once. This sequence joins TRBV23-1 and TRBJ2-1; maybe TRBD2 (6 bases). TRBV23-1 is labeled an ORF, and its function is uncertain. The CDR3 has 17 residues. The V end was cut by 0 bases, the J end by 3 bases, with 15 bases between. CDR3 region: CASSQSRSGQVYNEQFF. CDR3 sequence (DNA): TGCGCCAGCAGTCAATCGCGAAGCGGGCAGGTCTACAATGAGCAGTTCTTC.

There are a few counts of this clonotype. The DNA of the CDR3 is TGTGCCAGCAGACAAACAGGGGGCGCGTACGAGCAGTACTTC. It yields the protein CASRQTGGAYEQYF. This rearrangement joins TRBV6-1 to TRBJ2-7; TRBD1 aligns across 9 bases. J lost 4 bases, V lost 6 bases, and 7 bases had no gene match. The CDR3 runs to 14 residues. The germline CDR1 and CDR2 sequences are MNHNS and SASEGT.

This clonotype was counted at least ten times. The chain links TRBV18 to TRBJ2-7, with D possibly being TRBD2 (6 bases). The CDR3 spans 14 residues. Looked up from germline, CDR1 is KGHSH and CDR2 is LQKENI. With 4 bases removed from V and 2 bases from J, the gap between germline ends came to 12 bases. The CDR3 region has the DNA TGTGCCAGCTCACGACCGGGACTCCCCTACGAGCAGTACTTC. Amino acids: CASSRPGLPYEQYF.

This clonotype was detected a few times. The V call is TRBV10-3, the J call TRBJ2-1; 10 positions agree with TRBD2. Germline values: CDR1 ENHRY, CDR2 SYGVKD. The trim removed 3 bases at V and 2 bases at J, leaving 4 bases unmatched. CDR3 size: 16 residues. DNA of the CDR3: TGTGCCATCAGTGATGGGAGCGGGGGGGCCTACAATGAGCAGTTCTTC. It is translated as CAISDGSGGAYNEQFF.

This clonotype was seen more than once but under ten times. This chain uses TRBV18 with TRBJ1-5; perhaps TRBD1 as D (5 bases). Germline-derived CDR1 and CDR2 are KGHSH and LQKENI. CDR3 size: 19 residues. Trimming took 6 bases from V and 6 from J, leaving 30 bases between them. CDR3 nucleotides: TGTGCCAGCTCGCCCAAGGGCCAGATATCACAGGAAAGTGTTCAGCCCCAGCATTTT. It encodes CASSPKGQISQESVQPQHF.

This clonotype was observed a few times. The rearrangement links TRBV10-3 to TRBJ2-2; D unresolved. V was pared by 4 bases and J by 1 base, with 7 bases between. CDR1 and CDR2 (germline): ENHRY, SYGVKD. This CDR3 contains 14 residues. For the CDR3, the DNA is TGTGCCATCAGTGGACAATTGAACACCGGGGAGCTGTTTTTT. Protein: CAISGQLNTGELFF.

The V and J genes are TRBV20-1 and TRBJ2-3; 9 positions agree with TRBD2. CDR1 is DFQATT, CDR2 SNEGSKA, per germline (reference sequence). The CDR3 loop spans 14 amino acids. J lost 10 bases, V lost 2 bases, and 10 bases had no gene match. The CDR3 nucleotides read TGCAGTGCTAGATCAGGCGGGGGGGCCGAACCGCAGTATTTT. Protein sequence: CSARSGGGAEPQYF.

A few counts support this clonotype. This chain uses TRBV7-3 with TRBJ2-1; D is possibly TRBD2 (6 bases). Germline-derived CDR1 and CDR2 are SGHTA and FQGTGA. The CDR3 consists of 15 residues. The V end lost 3 bases, the J end lost 6 bases, and 15 bases lay between the germline ends. The CDR3 DNA follows: TGTGCCAGCAGCTTGGCTATCGGGGGAGGCAATGAGCAGTTCTTC. It is translated as CASSLAIGGGNEQFF.

This clonotype was detected only a few times. A read error may produce the germline difference seen at one junction end. The genes are TRBV6-1 and TRBJ1-1; D remains ambiguous. The CDR3 totals 14 residues. Germline CDR1 and CDR2: MNHNS and SASEGT. CDR3 amino acids: CASSQALLNTEAFF. The CDR3, as DNA: TGTGCCAGCAGTCAAGCCCTCTTGAACACTGAAGCTTTCTTT.

This clonotype was counted a few times. The rearrangement uses TRBV20-1 and TRBJ2-1, with 12 positions matching TRBD2. V lost 5 bases to trimming and J lost 6 bases; unmatched junction nucleotides: 17. CDR3 size: 18 residues. The germline CDR1 and CDR2 sequences are DFQATT and SNEGSKA (reference sequence). The CDR3 sequence: CSARTSGTSGPSLNEQFF. CDR3 nucleotide sequence: TGCAGTGCTCGAACCTCCGGGACTAGCGGGCCATCACTCAATGAGCAGTTCTTC.

The chain employs TRBV20-1 and TRBJ2-7; 11 positions match TRBD1. Germline CDR1 DFQATT, CDR2 SNEGSKA (reference sequence). The junction had 6 bases not matched to a gene; V was cut back by 3 bases and J by 2 bases. The CDR3 loop spans 15 amino acids. The CDR3 here is CSARGGQGVPYEQYF. CDR3 nucleotide sequence: TGCAGTGCTAGGGGGGGACAGGGGGTCCCCTACGAGCAGTACTTC.